The 5 T cell receptor beta chains presented below share a single source sample, sequenced in a study of human T cells and chemical hapten exposure (dated by TCRdb to the early 2020s). The library relied on RACE. The sample was run on a NextSeq 500. The public sequencing data were trimmed at Q25 with fastp and processed into clonotypes with MiXCR by TCRdb, which kept only in-frame beta chains. CDR3 protein duplicates are merged, each entry listing the most common genes and DNA. Counted in this sample were approximately 50,000 distinct CDR3 sequences; roughly 10% of them appeared once. The ten top clones hold 3.5% to 4.5% of the sample. This sample's time point label indicates: pre-sensitization, week 0. The treatment or condition label corresponds to: therapeutic diphenylcyclopropenone sensitization with weekly scalp DPC. The starting material was whole blood, obtained in connection with sensitization to the hapten diphenylcyclopropenone (DPC). The source is a woman between 40 and 50 years old with alopecia areata. Some clones in this sample may be carry-over from other donors' samples.

The V gene is TRBV18, the J gene TRBJ2-7; either TRBD1 or TRBD2 may supply D (5 bases each). CDR3 length: 13 amino acids. The germline V gene has CDR1 KGHSH and CDR2 LQKENI. Trimming took off 5 bases at V and 3 bases at J, with 11 bases between the two ends. Written as DNA, the CDR3 is TGTGCCAGCTCAGACGGGGCGGACTACGAGCAGTACTTC. Encoded protein: CASSDGADYEQYF.

The chain employs TRBV20-1 and TRBJ1-2; no reliable D call. CDR3 size: 17 residues. From germline, CDR1 is DFQATT and CDR2 SNEGSKA (reference sequence). V lost 0 bases, J lost 5 bases, and 22 bases lay in between. The CDR3 region is CSARDPGELGPGYGYTF. Written as DNA, the CDR3 is TGCAGTGCTAGAGATCCTGGGGAATTGGGCCCGGGGTATGGCTACACCTTC.

The rearrangement uses TRBV7-9 and TRBJ2-5; weak D call: TRBD2 (6 bases). Germline values: CDR1 SEHNR, CDR2 FQNEAQ (reference sequence). The CDR3 length is 13 residues. The V end was cut by 8 bases, the J end by 5 bases, with 15 bases between. The CDR3 sequence: CASGPSGEETQYF. In nucleotides, the CDR3 is TGTGCCAGCGGACCTTCGGGGGAGGAGACCCAGTACTTC.

This clonotype occurred many times. The chain's CDR3 is CSGKPGSYNEQFF. The CDR3 DNA follows: TGCAGTGGCAAGCCTGGCTCCTACAATGAGCAGTTCTTC. The chain has TRBV20-1 and TRBJ2-1; D not certain. From germline, CDR1 is DFQATT and CDR2 SNEGSKA (reference sequence). This CDR3 comprises 13 residues. V dropped 7 bases and J dropped 0 bases, with 10 bases sitting between them.

With regard to this clonotype: Germline and junction disagree at one end, which may indicate a read error. The J gene is TRBJ2-3, the V gene TRBV28; weak D call: TRBD2 (5 bases). CDR1 is MDHEN and CDR2 is SYDVKM in the germline V gene. CDR3 length: 15 amino acids. CDR3 sequence (DNA): TGTGCCAGCAGCCTGGTAGTTAGCGTAACAGATACGCTGTATTTT. Translating it yields CASSLVVSVTDTLYF.